The next 23 T cell receptor beta chains were all read from a single sample in a study of blood T cells in healthy people across ages. Next came a second PCR, run for roughly 6 to 11 cycles, which used a sample-barcoded 5' primer along with a J-beta primer mix. TCRdb reanalysed the 5' RACE reads using MiXCR and keeps one entry per CDR3 protein. The sample shows about 640,000 distinct CDR3 sequences, roughly 58% of them seen only once. Sequenced: blood. The receptors were sampled from a man aged 60 to 69 in good health.

Only a few counts were recorded for this clonotype. A read error may explain this, as a much larger clone is one base away. The chain carries TRBV6-5 and TRBJ2-1; D call uncertain. From germline, CDR1 is MNHEY and CDR2 SVGAGI. Between the trimmed V and J ends, which lost 3 bases and 7 bases, there was a span of 4 bases. CDR3 length: 11 residues. CDR3 sequence (DNA): TGTGCCAGCAGTTATTGGAATGAGCAGTTCTTC. Translated: CASSYWNEQFF.

The V gene is TRBV10-3, the J gene TRBJ2-6, with TRBD1 identical over 11 bases. The CDR3 spans 16 residues. CDR1 and CDR2 from the germline V gene are ENHRY and SYGVKD. Trimming removed 7 bases from V and 1 base from J; junction bases left unmatched: 3. CDR3 sequence (DNA): TGTGCCATCACCGGGACAGGGGGATCTGGGGCCAACGTCCTGACTTTC. Its protein product is CAITGTGGSGANVLTF.

This clonotype has at least ten counts. The chain uses TRBV4-1 and TRBJ2-4, with D possibly TRBD2 on 5 matching bases. V was clipped by 0 bases and J by 0 bases, with 9 bases between them. Germline V CDR1 and CDR2: MGHRA, YSYEKL. The CDR3 has 16 amino acids. The CDR3 is CASSQDGLIAKNIQYF. The CDR3 nucleotides read TGCGCCAGCAGCCAAGATGGACTCATAGCCAAAAACATTCAGTACTTC.

The CDR3 DNA follows: TGTGCCAGCAGCCCGCCGGGACAGGCACAAGAGACCCAGTACTTC. As protein: CASSPPGQAQETQYF. The chain links TRBV5-4 to TRBJ2-5; 8 nucleotides line up with TRBD1. The germline V gene has CDR1 SGHNT and CDR2 YYREEE (reference sequence). The CDR3 runs 15 residues. V gave up 4 bases and J gave up 2 bases; unmatched junction bases: 7.

The chain links TRBV20-1 to TRBJ2-5; D may correspond to TRBD1 or TRBD2 (5 bases each). The CDR3 length is 12 residues. CDR1 and CDR2 from the germline V gene are DFQATT and SNEGSKA (reference sequence). V was shortened by 6 bases and J by 2 bases, with 10 bases between the two germline ends. CDR3: CSAPGRQETQYF. In DNA, the CDR3 is TGCAGTGCCCCGGGACGACAAGAGACCCAGTACTTC.

A few counts support this clonotype. The chain carries TRBV6-1 and TRBJ2-5; TRBD2 aligns across 7 bases. The J segment lost 0 bases and the V segment lost 7 bases, leaving 8 bases of the junction unmatched. CDR1 is MNHNS and CDR2 is SASEGT in the germline V gene. This CDR3 is 15 amino acids long. The CDR3, as DNA: TGTGCCAGCAAAGAGTCTAGCGGATACCAAGAGACCCAGTACTTC. This sequence encodes CASKESSGYQETQYF.

J is TRBJ1-2 and V is TRBV27, with D possibly being TRBD1 (5 bases). V was shortened by 2 bases and J by 0 bases, with 16 bases between the two germline ends. Germline CDR1 MNHEY, CDR2 SMNVEV (reference sequence). The CDR3 length is 17 residues. The CDR3 here is CASSLGSGRGANYGYTF. For the CDR3, the DNA is TGTGCCAGCAGTTTAGGATCAGGGAGGGGAGCTAACTATGGCTACACCTTC.

The chain carries TRBV2 and TRBJ2-7, with a tentative D call TRBD1 (5 bases). Trimming removed 6 bases at V and 4 bases at J, with 13 bases between. The germline gives CDR1 SNHLY, CDR2 FYNNEI. The CDR3 length is 13 residues. CDR3 nucleotide sequence: TGTGCCAGCAGAGGACAAATCCGATACGAGCAGTACTTC. As protein: CASRGQIRYEQYF. The full variable domain, rest sourced from reference TRBV2 and TRBJ2-7, is EPEVTQTPSHQVTQMGQEVILRCVPISNHLYFYWYRQILGQKVEFLVSFYNNEISEKSEIFDDQFSVERPDGSNFTLKIRSTKLEDSAMYFCASRGQIRYEQYFGPGTRLTVT.

The table lists this clonotype with a count of one. The chain combines TRBV25-1 with TRBJ2-4, with a possible D match to TRBD2 (5 bases). This CDR3 is 15 amino acids long. V lost 4 bases and J 8 bases, leaving 18 bases between the germline ends. From germline, CDR1 is MGHDK and CDR2 SYGVNS. The CDR3 region has the DNA TGTGCCAGCAGTGGAACGCGCGGGCCCAAGGACATTCAGTACTTC. Translation gives CASSGTRGPKDIQYF.

The table lists this clonotype with many counts. The CDR3 loop is CASSFGTGKETQYF. The CDR3 DNA is TGTGCCAGCAGCTTTGGGACAGGCAAAGAGACCCAGTACTTC. The chain joins TRBV11-2 to TRBJ2-5; 8 nucleotides align to TRBD1. Per germline, CDR1 SGHAT and CDR2 FQNNGV. Unmatched junction bases numbered 3, after V lost 3 bases and J lost 3 bases. The CDR3 totals 14 residues. The full variable domain, its missing parts supplied by reference TRBV11-2 and TRBJ2-5, is EAGVAQSPRYKIIEKRQSVAFWCNPISGHATLYWYQQILGQGPKLLIQFQNNGVVDDSQLPKDRFSAERLKGVDSTLKIQPAKLEDSAVYLCASSFGTGKETQYFGPGTRLLVL.

This clonotype was seen at least ten times. One end of the junction does not line up with germline, which may come from a read error. CDR3 loop: CASSLDSSTDTQYF. The CDR3 DNA reads as TGTGCCAGCAGCTTAGACAGTAGCACAGATACGCAGTATTTT. J is TRBJ2-3 and V is TRBV5-1; possible D gene TRBD1, 5 bases. The CDR3 contains 14 residues. Germline V gene lookup returns CDR1 SGHRS and CDR2 YFSETQ.

The chain links TRBV5-1 to TRBJ2-4, with 7 bases fitting TRBD2. The germline CDR1 and CDR2 sequences are SGHRS and YFSETQ. V lost 0 bases, J lost 6 bases, and 6 bases stayed unmatched. CDR3 length equals 15 residues. DNA of the CDR3: TGCGCCAGCAGCTTGGTTGGGGGGGACGGAAACATTCAGTACTTC. Its protein product is CASSLVGGDGNIQYF. Full variable domain (rest looked up from reference TRBV5-1 and TRBJ2-4): KAGVTQTPRYLIKTRGQQVTLSCSPISGHRSVSWYQQTPGQGLQFLFEYFSETQRNKGNFPGRFSGRQFSNSRSEMNVSTLELGDSALYLCASSLVGGDGNIQYFGAGTRLSVL.

The rearrangement uses TRBV7-9 and TRBJ2-5; D ambiguous. CDR1 SEHNR and CDR2 FQNEAQ come from the germline V gene (reference sequence). V was cut by 1 base and J by 5 bases, with 8 bases left in between. This CDR3 comprises 13 residues. The CDR3 DNA is TGTGCCAGCAGCTTAGAACCGCGGGAGACCCAGTACTTC. It specifies CASSLEPRETQYF. Full variable domain (outside the CDR3, taken from reference TRBV7-9 and TRBJ2-5): DTGVSQNPRHKITKRGQNVTFRCDPISEHNRLYWYRQTLGQGPEFLTYFQNEAQLEKSRLLSDRFSAERPKGSFSTLEIQRTEQGDSAMYLCASSLEPRETQYFGPGTRLLVL.

The V call is TRBV10-3, the J call TRBJ2-7, with D perhaps matching TRBD2 (5 bases). Germline V gives CDR1 ENHRY, CDR2 SYGVKD. Trimming removed 0 bases at V and 3 bases at J, with 12 bases between. The CDR3 spans 15 residues. The DNA for the CDR3 is TGTGCCATCAGTGAGTCGGCGGGCAGCAACTACGAGCAGTACTTC. Amino acid sequence: CAISESAGSNYEQYF.

The V gene is TRBV5-1, the J gene TRBJ2-5; D not certain. The CDR3 spans 13 residues. CDR1 and CDR2 from the germline V gene are SGHRS and YFSETQ. The V end was cut by 4 bases, the J end by 5 bases, with 12 bases between. CDR3 DNA: TGCGCCAGCAGCGGTGGGGAAAGGGAGACCCAGTACTTC. Translating it yields CASSGGERETQYF.

The V and J genes are TRBV20-1 and TRBJ2-5; no clear D gene. Germline V gene lookup returns CDR1 DFQATT and CDR2 SNEGSKA (reference sequence). Trimming took off 0 bases at V and 5 bases at J, with 13 bases between the two ends. This CDR3 is 14 amino acids long. The CDR3 here is CSARDRAIWETQYF. For the CDR3, the DNA is TGCAGTGCTAGAGATCGGGCGATTTGGGAGACCCAGTACTTC.

The gene calls are TRBV4-1 and TRBJ2-5, with D tentatively TRBD1 (5 bases). The CDR3 runs 15 residues. V shed 0 bases and J shed 2 bases, with 10 bases lying between them. The germline V gene encodes CDR1 MGHRA and CDR2 YSYEKL. The CDR3 coding sequence is TGCGCCAGCAGCCAAGATGGAAGGGGACAAGAGACCCAGTACTTC. Its protein product is CASSQDGRGQETQYF.

The gene calls are TRBV5-1 and TRBJ2-7, with 8 bases identical to TRBD1. The V and J ends lost 2 bases and 2 bases, in that order; junction bases with no gene match: 6. The CDR3 has 15 amino acids. Germline lookup yields CDR1 SGHRS and CDR2 YFSETQ. CDR3 nucleotide sequence: TGCGCCAGCAGCTTAGGGACAGGAGACACCTACGAGCAGTACTTC. It is translated as CASSLGTGDTYEQYF.

The chain is built from TRBV10-3 and TRBJ2-2; maybe TRBD1 (6 bases). CDR1 and CDR2 (germline): ENHRY, SYGVKD. V dropped 4 bases and J dropped 1 base, with 10 bases sitting between them. The CDR3 has 15 amino acids. The CDR3 sequence: CAISGQAKNTGELFF. CDR3 DNA sequence: TGTGCCATCAGTGGACAGGCCAAGAACACCGGGGAGCTGTTTTTT.

The chain couples TRBV11-2 to TRBJ2-5; TRBD2 might be the D (6 bases). V was trimmed by 5 bases and J by 5 bases, leaving 12 bases between them. The germline V gene has CDR1 SGHAT and CDR2 FQNNGV. The CDR3 is made up of 13 amino acids. CDR3 sequence (DNA): TGTGCCAGCAGCAAGACTAGTGAGGAGACCCAGTACTTC. Translating it yields CASSKTSEETQYF.

This clonotype was detected only a few times. The chain couples TRBV5-1 to TRBJ2-7, with D perhaps TRBD1 (6 bases). Germline lookup yields CDR1 SGHRS and CDR2 YFSETQ. This CDR3 region has 15 residues. V was cut by 0 bases and J by 1 base, with 11 bases left in between. CDR3 DNA: TGCGCCAGCAGCTTGGGGCCAGGGGAGTCCTACGAGCAGTACTTC. As protein: CASSLGPGESYEQYF.

The chain employs TRBV3-1 and TRBJ1-3; D not certain. Per germline, CDR1 LGHDT and CDR2 YNNKEL (reference sequence). The CDR3 is 14 amino acids. Trimming shortened V by 4 bases and J by 3 bases, and 10 bases separated the two germline ends. CDR3 region: CASSLFKDGNTIYF. The CDR3, as DNA: TGTGCCAGCAGCCTTTTCAAGGATGGAAACACCATATATTTT.

V usage is TRBV20-1 and J usage is TRBJ2-5; maybe TRBD1 (7 bases). CDR1 DFQATT and CDR2 SNEGSKA come from the germline V gene (reference sequence). The CDR3 consists of 15 residues. The V end lost 0 bases, the J end lost 11 bases, and 22 bases lay between the germline ends. CDR3 coding DNA: TGCAGTGCTAGAGATTGGAGGGGGCGTCGGAATGAGCAGTACTTC. This sequence encodes CSARDWRGRRNEQYF.